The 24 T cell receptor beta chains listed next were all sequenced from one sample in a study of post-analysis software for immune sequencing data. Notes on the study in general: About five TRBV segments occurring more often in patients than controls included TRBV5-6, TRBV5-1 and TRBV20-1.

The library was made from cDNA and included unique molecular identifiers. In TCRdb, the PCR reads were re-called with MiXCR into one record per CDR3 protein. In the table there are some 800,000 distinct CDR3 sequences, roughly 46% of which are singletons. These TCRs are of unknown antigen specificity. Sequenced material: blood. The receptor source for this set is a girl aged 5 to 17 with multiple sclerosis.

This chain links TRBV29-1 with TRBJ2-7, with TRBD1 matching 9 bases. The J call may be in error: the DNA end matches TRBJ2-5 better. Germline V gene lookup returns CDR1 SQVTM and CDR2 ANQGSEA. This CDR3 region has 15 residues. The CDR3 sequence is CSVEAHRGRGETQYF. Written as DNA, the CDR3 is TGCAGCGTTGAAGCGCACAGGGGGCGGGGAGAGACCCAGTACTTC.

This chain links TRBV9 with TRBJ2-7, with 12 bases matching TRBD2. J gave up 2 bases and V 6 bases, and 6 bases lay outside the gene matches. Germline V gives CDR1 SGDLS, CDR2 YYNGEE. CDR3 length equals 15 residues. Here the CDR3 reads CASTAGLAGPYEQYF. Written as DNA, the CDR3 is TGTGCCAGCACCGCTGGACTAGCGGGGCCCTACGAGCAGTACTTC.

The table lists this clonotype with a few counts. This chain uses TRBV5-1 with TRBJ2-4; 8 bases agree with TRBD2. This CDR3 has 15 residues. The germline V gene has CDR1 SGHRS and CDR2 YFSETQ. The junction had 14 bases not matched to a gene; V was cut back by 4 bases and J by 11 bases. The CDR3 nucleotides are TGCGCCAGCAGCCTACGGACGGCGGGACTAGAGGTTCAGTACTTC. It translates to CASSLRTAGLEVQYF.

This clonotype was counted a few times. The CDR3 nucleotides read TGTGCCAGCACCATACAGATGAACCAAGAGACCCAGTACTTC. Amino acids: CASTIQMNQETQYF. V gene TRBV7-6 combines with J gene TRBJ2-5; D is unclear. CDR1 SGHVS and CDR2 FNYEAQ come from the germline V gene. This CDR3 spans 14 amino acids. Between the trimmed V and J ends, which lost 7 bases and 0 bases, there was a span of 12 bases. Full variable domain (missing parts from reference TRBV7-6 and TRBJ2-5): GAGVSQSPRYKVTKRGQDVALRCDPISGHVSLYWYRQALGQGPEFLTYFNYEAQQDKSGLPNDRFSAERPEGSISTLTIQRTEQRDSAMYRCASTIQMNQETQYFGPGTRLLVL.

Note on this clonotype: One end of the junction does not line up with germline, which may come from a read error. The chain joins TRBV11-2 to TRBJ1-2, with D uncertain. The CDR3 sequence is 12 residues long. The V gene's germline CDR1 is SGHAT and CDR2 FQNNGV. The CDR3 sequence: CANSFELGGYTF. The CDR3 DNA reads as TGTGCCAACAGCTTCGAGTTGGGTGGCTACACCTTC.

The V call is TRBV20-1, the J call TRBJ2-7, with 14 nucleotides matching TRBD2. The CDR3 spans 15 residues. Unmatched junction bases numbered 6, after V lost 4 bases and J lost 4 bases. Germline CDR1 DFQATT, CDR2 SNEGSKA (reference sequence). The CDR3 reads CSATLGTSGRYEQYF. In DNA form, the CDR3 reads TGCAGTGCTACGCTCGGGACTAGCGGGAGATACGAGCAGTACTTC.

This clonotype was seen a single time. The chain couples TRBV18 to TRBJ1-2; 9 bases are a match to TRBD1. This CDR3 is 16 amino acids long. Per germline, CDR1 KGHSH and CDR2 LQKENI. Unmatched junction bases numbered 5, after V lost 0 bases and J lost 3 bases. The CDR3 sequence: CASSPPTGQGDYGYTF. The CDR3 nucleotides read TGTGCCAGCTCACCACCAACGGGACAGGGTGACTATGGCTACACCTTC.

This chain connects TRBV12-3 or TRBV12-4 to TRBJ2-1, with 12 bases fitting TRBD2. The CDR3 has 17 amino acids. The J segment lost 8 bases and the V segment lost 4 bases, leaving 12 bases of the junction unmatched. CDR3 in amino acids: CASSSSGGLAGRYEQFF. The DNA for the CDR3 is TGTGCCAGCAGTTCCTCGGGCGGACTAGCGGGACGCTATGAGCAGTTCTTC.

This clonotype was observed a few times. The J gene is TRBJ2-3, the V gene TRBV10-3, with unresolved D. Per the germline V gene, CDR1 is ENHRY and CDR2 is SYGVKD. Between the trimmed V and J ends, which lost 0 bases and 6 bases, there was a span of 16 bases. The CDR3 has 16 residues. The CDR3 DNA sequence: TGTGCCATCAGTGAGTCGCTGGGTTCCCTTGGGGATACGCAGTATTTT. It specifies CAISESLGSLGDTQYF.

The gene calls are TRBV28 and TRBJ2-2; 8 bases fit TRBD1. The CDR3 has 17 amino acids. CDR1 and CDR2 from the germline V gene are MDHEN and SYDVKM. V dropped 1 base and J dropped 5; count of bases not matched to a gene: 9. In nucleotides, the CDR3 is TGTGCCAGCAGTTTATTAGGTCGGCAGGGGGCGACCGGGGAGCTGTTTTTT. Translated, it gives CASSLLGRQGATGELFF.

CDR3 loop: CSAQLYSNQPQHF. Written as DNA, the CDR3 is TGCAGCGCCCAATTGTATAGCAATCAGCCCCAGCATTTT. V is TRBV20-1 and J is TRBJ1-5; D unresolved. Germline-derived CDR1 and CDR2 are DFQATT and SNEGSKA (reference sequence). The CDR3 is 13 residues long.

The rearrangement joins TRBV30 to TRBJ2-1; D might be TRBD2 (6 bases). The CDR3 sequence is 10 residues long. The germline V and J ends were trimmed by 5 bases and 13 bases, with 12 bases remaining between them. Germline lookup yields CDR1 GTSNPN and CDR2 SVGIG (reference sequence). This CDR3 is CAWSRDFQFF. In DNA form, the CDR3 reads TGTGCCTGGTCACGGGACTTTCAGTTCTTC.

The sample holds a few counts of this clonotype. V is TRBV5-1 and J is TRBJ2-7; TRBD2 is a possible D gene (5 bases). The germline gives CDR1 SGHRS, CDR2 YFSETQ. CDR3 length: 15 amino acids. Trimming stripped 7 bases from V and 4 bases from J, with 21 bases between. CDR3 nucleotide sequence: TGCGCCAGCCGGGTCCAGGACGAGGGTTATTACGAGCAGTACTTC. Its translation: CASRVQDEGYYEQYF.

CDR3 sequence reads: CASSPDEQVWGSTDTQYF. For the CDR3, the DNA is TGTGCCAGCAGCCCAGACGAACAGGTTTGGGGTAGCACAGATACGCAGTATTTT. The chain recombines TRBV11-3 with TRBJ2-3, with D possibly matching TRBD1 (5 bases). Trimming stripped 5 bases from V and 0 bases from J, with 21 bases between. The CDR3 has 18 amino acids. Per the germline V gene, CDR1 is SGHNT and CDR2 is YENEEA.

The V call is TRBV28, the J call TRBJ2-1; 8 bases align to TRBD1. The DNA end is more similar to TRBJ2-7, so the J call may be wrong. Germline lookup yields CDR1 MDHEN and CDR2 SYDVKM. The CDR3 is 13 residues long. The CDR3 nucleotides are TGTGCCAGCAGGACGACAGGGGTCTACGAGCAGTACTTC. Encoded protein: CASRTTGVYEQYF.

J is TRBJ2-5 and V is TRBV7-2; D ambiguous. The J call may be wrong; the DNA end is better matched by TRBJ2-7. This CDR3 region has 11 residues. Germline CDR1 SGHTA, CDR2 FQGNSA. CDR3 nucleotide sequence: TGTGCCAGCAGCTTTGGGAACGAGCAGTACTTC. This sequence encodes CASSFGNEQYF.

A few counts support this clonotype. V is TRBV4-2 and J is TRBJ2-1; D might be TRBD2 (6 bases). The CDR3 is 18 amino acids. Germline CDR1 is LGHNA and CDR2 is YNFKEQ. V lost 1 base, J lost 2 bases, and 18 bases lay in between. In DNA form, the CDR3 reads TGTGCCAGCAGCCAAGTCCCGGGACTCTCAACGGCCTACAATGAGCAGTTCTTC. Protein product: CASSQVPGLSTAYNEQFF.

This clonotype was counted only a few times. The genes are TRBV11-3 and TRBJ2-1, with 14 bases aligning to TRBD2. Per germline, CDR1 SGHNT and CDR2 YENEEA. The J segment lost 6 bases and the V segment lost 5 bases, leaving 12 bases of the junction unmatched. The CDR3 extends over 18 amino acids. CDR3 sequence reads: CASSPRETSGRASNEQFF. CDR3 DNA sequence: TGTGCCAGCAGCCCGAGGGAGACTAGCGGGAGGGCCTCCAATGAGCAGTTCTTC.

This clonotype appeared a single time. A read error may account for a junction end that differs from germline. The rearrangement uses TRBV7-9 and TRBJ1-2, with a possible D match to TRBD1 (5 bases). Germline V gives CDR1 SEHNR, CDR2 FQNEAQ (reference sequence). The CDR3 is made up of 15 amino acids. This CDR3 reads CASSLSTRGNYGHTF. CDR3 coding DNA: TGTGCCAGCAGCTTATCCACACGGGGGAACTATGGCCACACCTTC.

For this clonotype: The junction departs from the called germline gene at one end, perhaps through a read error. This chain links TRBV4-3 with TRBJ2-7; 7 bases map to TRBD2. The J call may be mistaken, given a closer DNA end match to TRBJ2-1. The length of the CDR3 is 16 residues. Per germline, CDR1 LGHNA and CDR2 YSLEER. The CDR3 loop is CASSPGTSVSDNEQFF. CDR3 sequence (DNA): TGCGCCAGTAGCCCAGGTACTAGCGTTAGCGACAATGAGCAGTTCTTC.

CDR3 DNA sequence: TGCGCCAACCCGGCCTCCGGGACTAGCTCTTACGAGCAGTACTTC. Encoded protein: CANPASGTSSYEQYF. The chain combines TRBV10-2 with TRBJ2-7, with 9 bases fitting TRBD2. Germline assignment: CDR1 WSHSY and CDR2 SAAADI. This CDR3 region has 15 residues. Trimming took 10 bases from V and 4 from J; bases not matched to a gene: 14.

The CDR3 sequence is CASTIKGGFNTEAFF. In DNA form, the CDR3 reads TGTGCCAGCACCATAAAGGGGGGGTTTAACACTGAAGCTTTCTTT. The chain recombines TRBV6-6 with TRBJ1-1, with D tentatively TRBD1 (6 bases). Germline values: CDR1 MNHNY, CDR2 SVGAGI (reference sequence). V lost 7 bases and J lost 2, with 17 bases in between. This CDR3 is built from 15 residues.

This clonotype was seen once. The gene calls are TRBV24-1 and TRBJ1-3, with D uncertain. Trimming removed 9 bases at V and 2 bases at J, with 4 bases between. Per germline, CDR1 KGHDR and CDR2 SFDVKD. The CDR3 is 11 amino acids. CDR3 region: CATGAGNTIYF. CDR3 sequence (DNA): TGTGCCACCGGGGCTGGAAACACCATATATTTT.

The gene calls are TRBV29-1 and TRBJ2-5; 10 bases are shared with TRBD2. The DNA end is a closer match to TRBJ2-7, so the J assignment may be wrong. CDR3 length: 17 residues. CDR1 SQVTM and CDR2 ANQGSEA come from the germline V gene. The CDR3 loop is CSVDLEREGPRLIEQYF. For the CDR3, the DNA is TGCAGCGTTGATTTAGAGCGGGAGGGCCCAAGGTTGATCGAGCAGTACTTC.